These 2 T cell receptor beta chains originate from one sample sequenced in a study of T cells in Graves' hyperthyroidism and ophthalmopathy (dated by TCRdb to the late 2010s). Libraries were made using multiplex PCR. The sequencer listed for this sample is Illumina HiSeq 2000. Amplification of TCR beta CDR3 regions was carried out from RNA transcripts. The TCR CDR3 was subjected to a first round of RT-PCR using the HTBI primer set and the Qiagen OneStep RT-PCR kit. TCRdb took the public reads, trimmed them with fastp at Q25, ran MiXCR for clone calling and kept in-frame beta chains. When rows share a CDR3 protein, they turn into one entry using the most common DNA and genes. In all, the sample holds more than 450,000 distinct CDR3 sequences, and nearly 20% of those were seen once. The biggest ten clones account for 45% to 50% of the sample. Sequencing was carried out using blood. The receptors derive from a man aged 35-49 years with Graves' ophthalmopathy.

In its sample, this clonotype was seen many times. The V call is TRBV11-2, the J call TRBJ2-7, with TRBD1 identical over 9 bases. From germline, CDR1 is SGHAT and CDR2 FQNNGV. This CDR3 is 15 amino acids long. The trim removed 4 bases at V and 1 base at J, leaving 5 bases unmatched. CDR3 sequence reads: CASSWGDRASYEQYF. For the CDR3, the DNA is TGTGCCAGCAGCTGGGGGGACAGGGCTTCCTACGAGCAGTACTTC.

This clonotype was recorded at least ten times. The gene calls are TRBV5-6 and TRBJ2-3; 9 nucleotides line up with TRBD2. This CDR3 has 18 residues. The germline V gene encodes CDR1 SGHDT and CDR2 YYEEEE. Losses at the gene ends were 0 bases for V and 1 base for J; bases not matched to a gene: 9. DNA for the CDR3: TGTGCCAGCAGCTTGGTGGCGGGGACTAGCTGGCGCACAGATACGCAGTATTTT. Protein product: CASSLVAGTSWRTDTQYF.